These T cell receptor beta chains were read from a single sample in a study of radiotherapy plus CTLA-4 blockade in lung cancer. TCRdb keeps only in-frame clones here, not all; method: immunoSEQ multiplex PCR. The data contain 52,000 or so clones, around four fifths of them singletons. The specimen comprised peripheral blood, sampled from a patient treated with radiotherapy plus ipilimumab. These receptor sequences come from a human donor with non-small cell lung cancer whose response to radiotherapy plus ipilimumab could not be evaluated. The conserved cysteine and the conserved F or W are not part of the CDR3 here.

J gene | V gene | CDR3 protein
TRBJ2-7 | TRBV28 | ASSDTTYEQY
TRBJ1-2 | TRBV6-4 | ASGDREGNYGYT
TRBJ1-2 | TRBV29-1 | SVKRGTNYGYT
TRBJ2-7 | TRBV11-2 | ASSHGERGEQY
TRBJ2-7 | TRBV30 | AWGGTSGFYEQY
TRBJ2-1 | TRBV5-1 | ASSRGGDNEQF
TRBJ2-5 | TRBV29-1 | SVGGTSGETQY
TRBJ2-2 | TRBV2 | ASRPGGRALGGGELF
TRBJ1-1 | TRBV19 | ASRTTGALTEAF
TRBJ2-2 | TRBV4-3 | ASSQSLGSGREPGELF
TRBJ2-1 | TRBV11-3 | ASSGAWGNEQF
TRBJ1-2 | TRBV6-1 | ASSGLRGRDGYT
TRBJ1-2 | TRBV9 | ASSVAPDWNYGYT
TRBJ1-4 | TRBV5-1 | ASSFTGANEKLF
TRBJ2-7 | TRBV5-4 | ASGRDSYEQY
TRBJ2-7 | TRBV7-9 | ASSPPITGAHEQY
TRBJ2-2 | TRBV5-4 | ASSSRLAGGTGELF
TRBJ1-5 | TRBV11-2 | ASSFRGTGRNQPQH
TRBJ2-3 | TRBV4-1 | ASSLGSGPDTQY
TRBJ2-7 | TRBV7-6 | ASSSRQGRMAYEQY
TRBJ2-5 | TRBV7-8 | ASSLGKALKILETQY
TRBJ2-5 | TRBV2 | ASSEAQVQETQY
TRBJ2-7 | TRBV6-1 | ASSDTWTMDYEQY
TRBJ2-3 | TRBV18 | ASSQSSPSGTFTDTQY